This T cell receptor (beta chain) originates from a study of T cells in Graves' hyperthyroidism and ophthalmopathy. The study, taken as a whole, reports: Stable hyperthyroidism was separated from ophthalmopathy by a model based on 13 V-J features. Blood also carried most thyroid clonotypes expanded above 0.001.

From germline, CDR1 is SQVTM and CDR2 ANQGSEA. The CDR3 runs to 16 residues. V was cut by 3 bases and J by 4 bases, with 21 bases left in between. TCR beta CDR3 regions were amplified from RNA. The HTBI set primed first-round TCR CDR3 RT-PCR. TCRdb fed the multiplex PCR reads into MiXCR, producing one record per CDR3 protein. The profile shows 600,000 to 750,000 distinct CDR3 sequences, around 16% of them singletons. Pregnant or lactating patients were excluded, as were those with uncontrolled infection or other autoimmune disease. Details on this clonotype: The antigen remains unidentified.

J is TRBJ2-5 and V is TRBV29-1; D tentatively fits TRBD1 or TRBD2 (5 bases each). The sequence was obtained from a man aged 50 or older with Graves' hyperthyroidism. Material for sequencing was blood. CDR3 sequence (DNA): TGCAGCGTTGAGGGAGCCAGCAGGGAGAGGGGAGAGACCCAGTACTTC. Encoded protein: CSVEGASRERGETQYF.